This is a list of T cell receptor beta chains from one sample in a study of T cells of healthy individuals. TCRdb reanalysed the 5' RACE reads using MiXCR and keeps one entry per CDR3 protein. This table has nearly 100,000 distinct CDR3 sequences, approximately 18% appearing once. Receptor source: a human donor in good health. CDR3s include the opening cysteine and the closing phenylalanine or tryptophan. A D gene is named only where the DNA matches it firmly. Some rows mark clone size as missing; the rest say once, few, many or name a class of expanded clone.

>TRBJ2-3|.|TRBD1|TRBV18
CASSLLDRGRTDTQYF
TGTGCCAGCTCACTCTTGGACAGGGGAAGGACAGATACGCAGTATTTT
>TRBJ2-1|few|TRBD2|TRBV7-3
CASSRTSGGTPPYNEQFF
TGTGCCAGCAGCCGGACTAGCGGGGGGACCCCCCCCTACAATGAGCAGTTCTTC
>TRBJ1-1|few|.|TRBV6-1
CASSDYGREAFF
TGTGCCAGCAGTGATTACGGACGTGAAGCTTTCTTT
>TRBJ1-5|few|.|TRBV6-2/TRBV6-3
CASSVDTWQPQHF
TGTGCCAGCAGTGTGGACACATGGCAGCCCCAGCATTTT
>TRBJ2-1|many|TRBD2|TRBV29-1
CSVSLAGGPLFF
TGCAGCGTTTCACTAGCGGGGGGGCCCCTGTTCTTC
>TRBJ2-1|few|.|TRBV5-6
CASRRINNEQFF
TGTGCCAGCAGAAGGATTAACAATGAGCAGTTCTTC
>TRBJ1-1|few|TRBD1|TRBV7-9
CASSFSRGRNTEAFF
TGTGCCAGCAGCTTTAGCAGGGGGCGGAACACTGAAGCTTTCTTT
>TRBJ1-5|medium-sized|TRBD1|TRBV20-1
CSALPTGRNQPQHF
TGCAGTGCTCTCCCGACAGGGCGTAATCAGCCCCAGCATTTT
>TRBJ2-2|few|.|TRBV12-3/TRBV12-4
CASSFSPTGELFF
TGTGCCAGCAGTTTCAGTCCGACCGGGGAGCTGTTTTTT
>TRBJ2-1|.|.|TRBV15
CATSPRTGLYNEQFF
TGTGCCACCAGCCCCCGGACGGGACTTTACAATGAGCAGTTCTTC
>TRBJ2-3|few|.|TRBV2
CASGGTGTDTQYF
TGTGCCAGCGGGGGGACAGGCACAGATACGCAGTATTTT
>TRBJ2-5|.|TRBD2|TRBV5-1
CASSYRLAGEYETQYF
TGCGCCAGCAGCTATAGACTAGCGGGAGAGTATGAGACCCAGTACTTC
>TRBJ1-2|many|.|TRBV20-1
CSATSTQPGTYGYTF
TGCAGTGCTACATCCACTCAGCCGGGGACGTATGGCTACACCTTC
>TRBJ1-5|.|.|TRBV12-3/TRBV12-4
CASSPRVHHQPQHF
TGTGCCAGCAGTCCAAGGGTTCATCATCAGCCCCAGCATTTT
>TRBJ2-1|.|TRBD1|TRBV12-5
CASGRSSGGRYNEQFF
TGTGCTAGTGGCCGGTCTTCAGGGGGCCGATACAATGAGCAGTTCTTC
>TRBJ2-1|.|.|TRBV20-1
CSPRGPQGGQFF
TGCAGTCCCAGAGGGCCACAGGGAGGGCAGTTCTTC
>TRBJ2-1|.|TRBD2|TRBV4-2
CASSQMGGLAGGGNEQFF
TGCGCCAGCAGCCAAATGGGGGGACTAGCGGGAGGGGGGAATGAGCAGTTCTTC
>TRBJ2-3|many|.|TRBV7-9
CASSLERTLGGDTQYF
TGTGCCAGCAGCTTAGAGAGGACATTGGGTGGAGATACGCAGTATTTT
>TRBJ2-1|.|.|TRBV10-3
CATNKDSSYNEQFF
TGTGCCACCAATAAGGACAGCTCCTACAATGAGCAGTTCTTC
>TRBJ2-1|many|.|TRBV11-3
CASSPGLHNEQFF
TGTGCCAGCAGCCCGGGACTTCACAATGAGCAGTTCTTC
>TRBJ2-2|few|.|TRBV5-1
CASSYTGHTGELFF
TGCGCCAGCAGCTACACAGGGCACACCGGGGAGCTGTTTTTT
>TRBJ2-1|few|TRBD1|TRBV12-3/TRBV12-4
CASRTGTGGFDEQFF
TGTGCCAGCAGAACCGGGACAGGGGGGTTCGATGAGCAGTTCTTC
>TRBJ2-1|few|.|TRBV7-8
CASSLDPLLNEQFF
TGTGCCAGCAGCTTGGACCCTCTACTGAATGAGCAGTTCTTC
>TRBJ2-6|.|.|TRBV20-1
CSVRAGANVLTF
TGCAGTGTTAGAGCTGGGGCCAACGTCCTGACTTTC